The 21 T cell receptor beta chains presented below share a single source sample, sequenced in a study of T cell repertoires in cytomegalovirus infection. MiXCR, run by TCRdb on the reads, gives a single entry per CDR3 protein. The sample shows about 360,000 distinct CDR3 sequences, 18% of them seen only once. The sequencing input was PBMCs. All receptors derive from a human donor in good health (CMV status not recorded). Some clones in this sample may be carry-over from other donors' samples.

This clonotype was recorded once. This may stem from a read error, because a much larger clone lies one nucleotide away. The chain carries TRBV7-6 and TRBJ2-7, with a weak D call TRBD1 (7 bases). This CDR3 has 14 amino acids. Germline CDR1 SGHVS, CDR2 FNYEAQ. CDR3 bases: TGTGCCAGCAGCTTTGACAGGGACTCCTACGAGCTGTACTTC. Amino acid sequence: CASSFDRDSYELYF.

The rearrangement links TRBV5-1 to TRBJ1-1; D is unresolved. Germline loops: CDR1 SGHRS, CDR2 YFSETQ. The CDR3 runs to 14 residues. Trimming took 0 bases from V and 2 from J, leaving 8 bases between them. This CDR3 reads CASSLEAHNTEAFF. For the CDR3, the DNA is TGCGCCAGCAGCTTGGAGGCACATAACACTGAAGCTTTCTTT.

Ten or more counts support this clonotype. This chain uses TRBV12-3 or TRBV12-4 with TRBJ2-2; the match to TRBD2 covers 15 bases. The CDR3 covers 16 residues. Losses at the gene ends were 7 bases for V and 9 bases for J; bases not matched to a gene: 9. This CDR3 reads CASTGLAGGSRWELFF. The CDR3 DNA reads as TGTGCCAGCACCGGACTAGCGGGAGGGTCAAGATGGGAGCTGTTTTTT.

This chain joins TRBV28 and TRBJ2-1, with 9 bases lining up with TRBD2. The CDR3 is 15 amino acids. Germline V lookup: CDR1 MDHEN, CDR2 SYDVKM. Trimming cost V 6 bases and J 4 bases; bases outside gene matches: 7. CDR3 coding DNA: TGTGCCAGCAGACAAAGCGGGGGGCGTTACAATGAGCAGTTCTTC. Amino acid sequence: CASRQSGGRYNEQFF.

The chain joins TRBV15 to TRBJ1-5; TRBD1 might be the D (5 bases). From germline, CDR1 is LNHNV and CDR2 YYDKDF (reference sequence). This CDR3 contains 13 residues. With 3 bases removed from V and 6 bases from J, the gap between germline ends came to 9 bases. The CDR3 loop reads CATSSRVSQPQHF. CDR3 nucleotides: TGTGCCACCAGCAGCAGGGTCTCTCAGCCCCAGCATTTT.

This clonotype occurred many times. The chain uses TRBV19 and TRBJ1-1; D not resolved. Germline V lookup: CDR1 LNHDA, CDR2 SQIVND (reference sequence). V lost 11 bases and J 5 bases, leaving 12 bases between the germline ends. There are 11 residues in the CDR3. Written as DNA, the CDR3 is TGTGCCGCGGAGGACGGAACTGAAGCTTTCTTT. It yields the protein CAAEDGTEAFF.

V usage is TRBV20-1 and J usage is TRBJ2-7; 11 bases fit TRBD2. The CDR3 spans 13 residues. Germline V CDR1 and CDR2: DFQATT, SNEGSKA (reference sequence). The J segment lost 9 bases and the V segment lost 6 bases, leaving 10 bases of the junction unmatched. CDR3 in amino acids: CSATTSGRPGQYF. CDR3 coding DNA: TGCAGTGCCACCACTAGCGGGAGACCCGGGCAGTACTTC.

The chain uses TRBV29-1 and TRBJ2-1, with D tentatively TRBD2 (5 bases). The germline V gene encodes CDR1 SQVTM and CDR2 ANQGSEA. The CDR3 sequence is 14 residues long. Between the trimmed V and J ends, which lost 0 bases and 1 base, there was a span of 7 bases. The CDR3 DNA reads TGCAGCGTTGAAGATGGGGAGTCCTACAATGAGCAGTTCTTC. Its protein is CSVEDGESYNEQFF.

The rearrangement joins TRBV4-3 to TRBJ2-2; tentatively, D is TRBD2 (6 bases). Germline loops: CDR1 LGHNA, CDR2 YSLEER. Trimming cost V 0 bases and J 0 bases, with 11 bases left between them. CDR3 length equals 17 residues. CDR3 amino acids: CASSQEAVAANTGELFF. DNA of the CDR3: TGCGCCAGCAGCCAAGAGGCGGTAGCGGCGAACACCGGGGAGCTGTTTTTT.

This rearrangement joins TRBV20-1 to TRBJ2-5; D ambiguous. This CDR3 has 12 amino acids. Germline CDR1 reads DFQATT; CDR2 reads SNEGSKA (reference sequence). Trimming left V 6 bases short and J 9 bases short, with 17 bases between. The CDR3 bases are TGCAGTGCCCTTGATGGGTCCCCCCCCCAGTACTTC. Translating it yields CSALDGSPPQYF.

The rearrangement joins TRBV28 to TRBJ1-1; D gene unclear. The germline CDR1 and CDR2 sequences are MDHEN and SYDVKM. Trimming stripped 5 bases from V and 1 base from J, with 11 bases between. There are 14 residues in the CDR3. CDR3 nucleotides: TGTGCCAGCAGTGATGGACCCAGGAACACTGAAGCTTTCTTT. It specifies CASSDGPRNTEAFF.

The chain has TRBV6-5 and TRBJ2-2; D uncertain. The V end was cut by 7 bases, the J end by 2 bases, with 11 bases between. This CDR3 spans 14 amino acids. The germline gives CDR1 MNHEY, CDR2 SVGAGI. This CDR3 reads CASTRTTNTGELFF. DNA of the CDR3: TGTGCCAGCACGCGTACGACTAACACCGGGGAGCTGTTTTTT.

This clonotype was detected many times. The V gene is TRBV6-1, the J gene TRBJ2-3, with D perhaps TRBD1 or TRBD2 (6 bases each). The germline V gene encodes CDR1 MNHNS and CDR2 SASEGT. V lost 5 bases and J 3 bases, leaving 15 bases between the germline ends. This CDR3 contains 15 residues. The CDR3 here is CASSPPGGLTDTQYF. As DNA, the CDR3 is TGTGCCAGCAGTCCCCCCGGGGGCCTAACAGATACGCAGTATTTT.

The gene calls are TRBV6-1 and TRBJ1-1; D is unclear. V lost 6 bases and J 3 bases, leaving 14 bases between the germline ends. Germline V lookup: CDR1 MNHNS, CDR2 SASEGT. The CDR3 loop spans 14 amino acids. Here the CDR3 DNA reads TGTGCCAGCAGGAATAGAGTACGTGACACTGAAGCTTTCTTT. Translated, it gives CASRNRVRDTEAFF.

This CDR3 is CASSYQGGPYSNQPQHF. CDR3 DNA sequence: TGTGCCAGCAGCTATCAGGGCGGACCTTATAGCAATCAGCCCCAGCATTTT. This chain links TRBV7-9 with TRBJ1-5; D perhaps matches TRBD1 (5 bases). Germline-derived CDR1 and CDR2 are SEHNR and FQNEAQ (reference sequence). The CDR3 length is 17 residues. The V and J ends lost 4 bases and 0 bases respectively, with 16 bases between them.

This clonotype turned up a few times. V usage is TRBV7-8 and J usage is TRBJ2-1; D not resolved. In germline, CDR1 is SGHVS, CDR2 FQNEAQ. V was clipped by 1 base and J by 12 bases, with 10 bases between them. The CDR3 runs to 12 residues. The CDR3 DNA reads TGTGCCAGCAGCTTAGTCATGCTAGGGCAGTTCTTC. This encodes CASSLVMLGQFF.

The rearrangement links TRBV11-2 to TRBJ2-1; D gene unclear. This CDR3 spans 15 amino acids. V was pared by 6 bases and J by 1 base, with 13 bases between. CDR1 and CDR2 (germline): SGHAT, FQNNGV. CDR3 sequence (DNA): TGTGCCAGCAGGCCCCTATCCCTATCCTACAATGAGCAGTTCTTC. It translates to CASRPLSLSYNEQFF.

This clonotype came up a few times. The CDR3 sequence: CASSLAATLYNSPLHF. CDR3 bases: TGTGCCAGCAGCTTAGCGGCGACACTCTATAATTCACCCCTCCACTTT. The V call is TRBV11-2, the J call TRBJ1-6, with no clear D. The CDR3 contains 16 residues. CDR1 and CDR2 from the germline V gene are SGHAT and FQNNGV. V lost 1 base and J 3 bases, leaving 10 bases between the germline ends. The whole variable domain, remainder taken from reference TRBV11-2 and TRBJ1-6, is EAGVAQSPRYKIIEKRQSVAFWCNPISGHATLYWYQQILGQGPKLLIQFQNNGVVDDSQLPKDRFSAERLKGVDSTLKIQPAKLEDSAVYLCASSLAATLYNSPLHFGNGTRLTVT.

The CDR3 loop is CSARGYANYGYTF. The CDR3 coding sequence is TGCAGTGCTAGGGGGTACGCTAACTATGGCTACACCTTC. The V call is TRBV20-1, the J call TRBJ1-2; no clear D gene. Per germline, CDR1 DFQATT and CDR2 SNEGSKA (reference sequence). This CDR3 comprises 13 residues. Trimming left V 3 bases short and J 0 bases short, with 8 bases between.

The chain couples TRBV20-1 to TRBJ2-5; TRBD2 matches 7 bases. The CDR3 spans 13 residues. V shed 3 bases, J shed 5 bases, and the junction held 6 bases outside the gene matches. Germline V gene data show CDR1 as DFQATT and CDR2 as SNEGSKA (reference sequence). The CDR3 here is CSASQLARETQYF. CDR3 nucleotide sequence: TGCAGTGCTAGTCAACTAGCGAGGGAGACCCAGTACTTC.

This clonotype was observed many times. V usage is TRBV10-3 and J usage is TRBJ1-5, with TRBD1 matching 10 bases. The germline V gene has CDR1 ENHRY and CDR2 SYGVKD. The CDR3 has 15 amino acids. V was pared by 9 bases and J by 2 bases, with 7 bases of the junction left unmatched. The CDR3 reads CAIGQGVSGNQPQHF. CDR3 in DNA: TGTGCCATAGGACAGGGGGTGAGCGGCAATCAGCCCCAGCATTTT.